This TCR beta chain emerged from a study of cytomegalovirus exposure and HLA in healthy donors. Turning to the study itself: Sequencing of some 190 million T cells in an earlier analysis found roughly 120 million unique TCR beta sequences. Study-wide findings and caveats: The authors later found TCR association rates varying by HLA locus, with DRB1 most and HLA-C fewest. Several top significant clusters appeared, in a later analysis, to be linked to common viral pathogens. A later analysis, which compared TCR beta chains of equal frequency, found the HLA-associated ones more clonally expanded.

Details on this clone: Its target is unknown.

The PCR had 60 Vbeta and 13 Jbeta primers. Sequenced by immunoSEQ multiplex PCR; TCRdb stores in-frame clones only, minus some. The table shows 70,000 to 90,000 clones, with roughly 64% occurring only once. The TCR sequence derives from a middle-aged woman in good health and CMV-seropositive. The sample consisted of PBMCs.

DNA of the CDR3: TGTGCCAGCAGCTTACAACTAGCCCCCTACGAGCAGTACTTC. Residues: CASSLQLAPYEQYF. The chain is built from TRBV7-2 and TRBJ2-7, with D tentatively TRBD2 (6 bases). The CDR3 consists of 14 residues. Germline V gene data show CDR1 as SGHTA and CDR2 as FQGNSA. V dropped 2 bases and J dropped 2 bases, with 10 bases sitting between them. Drawing the rest from reference TRBV7-2 and TRBJ2-7, the complete variable domain is GAGVSQSPSNKVTEKGKDVELRCDPISGHTALYWYRQSLGQGLEFLIYFQGNSAPDKSGLPSDRFSAERTGGSVSTLTIQRTQQEDSAVYLCASSLQLAPYEQYFGPGTRLTVT.